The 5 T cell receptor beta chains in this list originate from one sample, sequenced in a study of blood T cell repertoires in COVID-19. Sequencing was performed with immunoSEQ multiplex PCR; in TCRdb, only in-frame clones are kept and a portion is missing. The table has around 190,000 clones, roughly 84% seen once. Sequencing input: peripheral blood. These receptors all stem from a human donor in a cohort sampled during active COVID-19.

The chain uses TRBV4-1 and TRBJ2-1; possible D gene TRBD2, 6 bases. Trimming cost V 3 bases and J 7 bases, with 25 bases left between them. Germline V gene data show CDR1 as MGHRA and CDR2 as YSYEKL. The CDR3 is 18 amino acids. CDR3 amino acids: CASSQDPPLASLGNEQFF. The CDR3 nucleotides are TGCGCCAGCAGCCAGGACCCCCCCCTAGCGAGCCTAGGGAATGAGCAGTTCTTC.

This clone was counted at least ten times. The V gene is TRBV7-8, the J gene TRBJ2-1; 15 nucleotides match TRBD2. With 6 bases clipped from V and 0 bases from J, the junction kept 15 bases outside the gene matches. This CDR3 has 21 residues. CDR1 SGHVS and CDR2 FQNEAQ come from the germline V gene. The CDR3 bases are TGTGCCAGCAGTCAACCTCGCGGACTAGCGGGAGGGCCGGCCTCCTACAATGAGCAGTTCTTC. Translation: CASSQPRGLAGGPASYNEQFF.

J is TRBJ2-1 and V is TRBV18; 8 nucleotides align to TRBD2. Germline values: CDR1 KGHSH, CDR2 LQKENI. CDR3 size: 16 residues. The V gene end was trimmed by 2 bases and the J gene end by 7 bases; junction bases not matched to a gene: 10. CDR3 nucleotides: TGTGCCAGCTCACCATGGGCGGGAGGCGAGCAGAATGAGCAGTTCTTC. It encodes CASSPWAGGEQNEQFF.

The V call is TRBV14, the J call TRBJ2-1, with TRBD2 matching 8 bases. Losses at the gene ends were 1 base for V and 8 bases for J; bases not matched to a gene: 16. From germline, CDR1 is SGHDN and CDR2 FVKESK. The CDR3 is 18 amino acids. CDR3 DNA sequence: TGTGCCAGCAGCCAAGGTTGGGCGGGAGGCCACCGAGCATATGAGCAGTTCTTC. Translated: CASSQGWAGGHRAYEQFF.

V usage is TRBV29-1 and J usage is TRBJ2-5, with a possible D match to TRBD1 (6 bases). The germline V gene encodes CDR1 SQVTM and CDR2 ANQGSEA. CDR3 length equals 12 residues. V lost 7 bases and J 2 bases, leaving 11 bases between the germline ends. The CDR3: CSGGGWQETQYF. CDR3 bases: TGCAGCGGTGGGGGCTGGCAAGAGACCCAGTACTTC.